Listed here is a single T cell receptor (beta chain). The data stem from a study of T-cell reconstitution after alpha-beta-depleted transplantation in children. This CDR3 has 15 amino acids. Trimming took 3 bases from V and 1 from J, leaving 14 bases between them. Per germline, CDR1 DFQATT and CDR2 SNEGSKA (reference sequence). Unique molecular identifiers were built into the TCRbeta library. TCRdb redid the calling of the PCR reads with MiXCR, one entry per CDR3 protein. The data hold 350,000 to 400,000 distinct CDR3 sequences, with roughly 22% observed a single time. The material sequenced was PBMCs from the stem cell graft donor, taken from the stem cell graft. The chain combines TRBV20-1 with TRBJ2-3; no firm D call. This receptor was obtained from a human donor who donated a stem cell graft to a child with acute myeloid leukemia. The CDR3 region is CSARGRISGTDTQYF. The CDR3 DNA follows: TGCAGTGCTAGGGGTCGGATATCTGGCACAGATACGCAGTATTTT.